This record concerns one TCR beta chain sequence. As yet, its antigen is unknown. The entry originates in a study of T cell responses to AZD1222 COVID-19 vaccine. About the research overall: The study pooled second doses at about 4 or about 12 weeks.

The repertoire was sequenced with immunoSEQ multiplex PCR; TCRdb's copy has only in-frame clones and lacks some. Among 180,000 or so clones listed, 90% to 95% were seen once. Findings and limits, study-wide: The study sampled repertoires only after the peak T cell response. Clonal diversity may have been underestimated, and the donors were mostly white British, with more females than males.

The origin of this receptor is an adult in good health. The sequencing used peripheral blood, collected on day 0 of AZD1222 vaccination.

DNA of the CDR3: TGTGCCAGCAGTGAGGAGTGGGCTGATCAGCCCCAGCATTTT. Encoded protein: CASSEEWADQPQHF. The rearrangement uses TRBV6-1 and TRBJ1-5; D uncertain. The CDR3 spans 14 residues. Looked up from germline, CDR1 is MNHNS and CDR2 is SASEGT. The germline V and J ends were trimmed by 3 bases and 5 bases, with 11 bases remaining between them.